The 21 T cell receptor beta chains below all came from one sample that was sequenced in a study of cytomegalovirus exposure and HLA in healthy donors. Sequenced by immunoSEQ multiplex PCR; TCRdb stores in-frame clones only, minus some. The table shows tens of thousands of clones, with approximately 93% occurring only once. Sequenced material: PBMCs. The receptors were gathered from a woman younger than 30 in good health and CMV-seropositive.

The rearrangement joins TRBV7-9 to TRBJ2-2; tentatively, D is TRBD2 (6 bases). V lost 1 base and J 6 bases, leaving 12 bases between the germline ends. CDR1 SEHNR and CDR2 FQNEAQ come from the germline V gene (reference sequence). The CDR3 is 15 amino acids. CDR3 coding DNA: TGTGCCAGCAGCTTAGTGGGGGGAGTCGCCGGGGAGCTGTTTTTT. It yields the protein CASSLVGGVAGELFF.

The genes are TRBV6-1 and TRBJ1-2; 7 nucleotides line up with TRBD1. This CDR3 contains 13 residues. Germline V CDR1 and CDR2: MNHNS, SASEGT. With 6 bases clipped from V and 4 bases from J, the junction kept 5 bases outside the gene matches. The DNA for the CDR3 is TGTGCCAGCAGGGGGACAGTTAGCTATGGCTACACCTTC. It translates to CASRGTVSYGYTF.

The DNA for the CDR3 is TGTGCCAGCAGTGAAGCGGCAGGGAGGCCGTACTTC. This codes for CASSEAAGRPYF. The chain couples TRBV2 to TRBJ2-7; TRBD2 might be the D (6 bases). This CDR3 has 12 residues. Germline V CDR1 and CDR2: SNHLY, FYNNEI. V lost 0 bases and J 12 bases, leaving 12 bases between the germline ends.

V and J are TRBV4-2 and TRBJ2-5; 8 nucleotides match TRBD2. The ends lost 4 bases at V and 5 bases at J; junction bases unmatched: 6. Germline CDR1 and CDR2: LGHNA and YNFKEQ. The CDR3 length is 14 residues. The DNA of the CDR3 is TGTGCCAGCAGCCCCGGGGGGGCCCGCGAGACCCAGTACTTC. Translation: CASSPGGARETQYF.

The V gene is TRBV5-1, the J gene TRBJ1-4; D ambiguous. Germline V lookup: CDR1 SGHRS, CDR2 YFSETQ. The CDR3 is made up of 13 amino acids. Trimming shortened V by 10 bases and J by 8 bases, and 18 bases separated the two germline ends. The CDR3 DNA is TGCGCCGCCACGGGTGGCGGGCTAGAAAAACTGTTTTTT. It encodes CAATGGGLEKLFF.

The chain has TRBV7-2 and TRBJ1-1; D remains unclear. The CDR3 spans 15 residues. Germline V CDR1 and CDR2: SGHTA, FQGNSA. V dropped 1 base and J dropped 4 bases, with 13 bases sitting between them. The CDR3 sequence: CASSLEFGRGTEAFF. The CDR3 nucleotides read TGTGCCAGCAGCTTAGAGTTCGGACGGGGCACTGAAGCTTTCTTT. Filled out from reference TRBV7-2 and TRBJ1-1, the complete variable domain reads GAGVSQSPSNKVTEKGKDVELRCDPISGHTALYWYRQSLGQGLEFLIYFQGNSAPDKSGLPSDRFSAERTGGSVSTLTIQRTQQEDSAVYLCASSLEFGRGTEAFFGQGTRLTVV.

V and J are TRBV18 and TRBJ1-2; TRBD1 might be the D (6 bases). Trimming pared 6 bases from V and 6 bases from J, leaving 17 bases between. The length of the CDR3 is 14 residues. Germline CDR1 is KGHSH and CDR2 is LQKENI. CDR3 DNA sequence: TGTGCCAGCTCTCTGAGCCCAGGGGTGGATGGCTACACCTTC. Translation: CASSLSPGVDGYTF.

The chain has TRBV6-6 and TRBJ1-6; no clear D gene. The CDR3 consists of 15 residues. The V gene lost 2 bases and the J gene lost 10 bases, with 15 bases spanning the gap. CDR1 and CDR2 from the germline V gene are MNHNY and SVGAGI (reference sequence). Here the CDR3 DNA reads TGTGCCAGCAGTTACATAGAGGGAAGTCGGTCACCCCTCCACTTT. As protein: CASSYIEGSRSPLHF.

The gene calls are TRBV2 and TRBJ2-1, with a weak D call TRBD2 (5 bases). The CDR3 has 16 residues. Trimming left V 2 bases short and J 4 bases short, with 15 bases between. Germline CDR1 reads SNHLY; CDR2 reads FYNNEI. As DNA, the CDR3 is TGTGCCAGCAGTGAATCGGAGGTCCAAAGATACAATGAGCAGTTCTTC. Translated: CASSESEVQRYNEQFF.

V gene TRBV5-1 combines with J gene TRBJ2-5; D ambiguous. The end of the DNA fits TRBJ2-7 better, so the J call may be wrong. This CDR3 is 11 amino acids long. Looked up from germline, CDR1 is SGHRS and CDR2 is YFSETQ. CDR3 amino acids: CASSLWGEQYF. The CDR3 nucleotides are TGCGCCAGCAGCTTGTGGGGCGAGCAGTACTTC.

The V and J genes are TRBV7-2 and TRBJ2-2; D not certain. Trimming took 7 bases from V and 5 from J, leaving 11 bases between them. CDR3 length equals 13 residues. CDR1 and CDR2 from the germline V gene are SGHTA and FQGNSA. DNA of the CDR3: TGTGCCAGCAACCCATGGCGGACCGGGGAGCTGTTTTTT. It translates to CASNPWRTGELFF.

This chain connects TRBV4-1 to TRBJ1-6; no clear D gene. Deletions cut 6 bases from V and 9 bases from J, with 18 bases between. The V gene's germline CDR1 is MGHRA and CDR2 YSYEKL. This CDR3 spans 15 amino acids. The CDR3 loop reads CASRSLMVRASPLHF. For the CDR3, the DNA is TGCGCCAGCAGAAGCCTGATGGTCCGTGCTTCACCCCTCCACTTT.

The chain couples TRBV6-1 to TRBJ1-5; D is unresolved. Per germline, CDR1 MNHNS and CDR2 SASEGT. Trimming took off 4 bases at V and 3 bases at J, with 13 bases between the two ends. This CDR3 is built from 15 residues. The CDR3 DNA reads as TGTGCCAGCAGTGTCGGCAGGATTAACAATCAGCCCCAGCATTTT. It translates to CASSVGRINNQPQHF.

This chain joins TRBV4-3 and TRBJ1-2; TRBD1 might be the D (5 bases). This CDR3 is 12 amino acids long. Deletions cut 1 base from V and 7 bases from J, with 7 bases between. The germline V gene encodes CDR1 LGHNA and CDR2 YSLEER. CDR3 region: CASSQVGLGYTF. The CDR3 DNA reads as TGCGCCAGCAGCCAAGTGGGGCTTGGCTACACCTTC.

The chain recombines TRBV5-1 with TRBJ2-2, with D possibly TRBD1 on 6 matching bases. This CDR3 is 15 amino acids long. The V end was cut by 4 bases, the J end by 2 bases, with 12 bases between. The V gene's germline CDR1 is SGHRS and CDR2 YFSETQ. CDR3 DNA sequence: TGCGCCAGCAGCCCTGGACAGCTTAACACCGGGGAGCTGTTTTTT. Its protein product is CASSPGQLNTGELFF.

The chain joins TRBV11-3 to TRBJ2-3; a possible D gene is TRBD2 (6 bases). Trimming shortened V by 5 bases and J by 2 bases, and 11 bases separated the two germline ends. CDR1 is SGHNT and CDR2 is YENEEA in the germline V gene. The CDR3 consists of 14 residues. The CDR3 protein is CASSLAGSTDTQYF. CDR3 DNA: TGTGCCAGCAGCCTGGCGGGGTCCACAGATACGCAGTATTTT. Full variable domain (remainder filled in from reference TRBV11-3 and TRBJ2-3): EAGVVQSPRYKIIEKKQPVAFWCNPISGHNTLYWYLQNLGQGPELLIRYENEEAVDDSQLPKDRFSAERLKGVDSTLKIQPAELGDSAVYLCASSLAGSTDTQYFGPGTRLTVL.

This clone was seen once. In DNA form, the CDR3 reads TGCAGCGTTGAGGTCAGGGGTCGGGTTGGTGGCTACACCTTC. Protein: CSVEVRGRVGGYTF. The rearrangement joins TRBV29-1 to TRBJ1-2; tentatively, D is TRBD1 (6 bases). Germline loops: CDR1 SQVTM, CDR2 ANQGSEA. Trimming left V 3 bases short and J 7 bases short, with 18 bases between. The CDR3 totals 14 residues.

V is TRBV5-1 and J is TRBJ2-5; TRBD2 matches at 15 bases. The J segment lost 4 bases and the V segment lost 4 bases, leaving 2 bases of the junction unmatched. This CDR3 has 15 residues. Per the germline V gene, CDR1 is SGHRS and CDR2 is YFSETQ. The CDR3 DNA reads as TGCGCCAGCAGCACGGGACTAGCGGGAGGAGAGACCCAGTACTTC. Translating it yields CASSTGLAGGETQYF.

The V call is TRBV28, the J call TRBJ2-1; 7 nucleotides match TRBD2. Trimming removed 4 bases from V and 6 bases from J; junction bases left unmatched: 21. Germline CDR1 reads MDHEN; CDR2 reads SYDVKM. This CDR3 has 19 residues. The CDR3 DNA is TGTGCCAGCAGTTGGGGGGGGTCTCAGCGGTTAAGGAGGGCCAATGAGCAGTTCTTC. Encoded protein: CASSWGGSQRLRRANEQFF.

The rearrangement joins TRBV5-4 to TRBJ2-7; 10 bases line up with TRBD1. The V segment lost 2 bases and the J segment 6 bases; nucleotides outside the gene matches: 2. From germline, CDR1 is SGHNT and CDR2 YYREEE (reference sequence). CDR3 length: 13 amino acids. CDR3 sequence (DNA): TGTGCCAGCAGCTTACGGGACAGGGGCGAGCAGTACTTC. This translates into CASSLRDRGEQYF.

V gene TRBV5-1 combines with J gene TRBJ1-2; 9 nucleotides match TRBD1. Per the germline V gene, CDR1 is SGHRS and CDR2 is YFSETQ. The CDR3 length is 15 residues. The junction had 7 bases not matched to a gene; V was cut back by 0 bases and J by 7 bases. This CDR3 reads CASSLAGTGPIGYTF. The CDR3 DNA follows: TGCGCCAGCAGCTTGGCCGGGACAGGGCCTATTGGCTACACCTTC.